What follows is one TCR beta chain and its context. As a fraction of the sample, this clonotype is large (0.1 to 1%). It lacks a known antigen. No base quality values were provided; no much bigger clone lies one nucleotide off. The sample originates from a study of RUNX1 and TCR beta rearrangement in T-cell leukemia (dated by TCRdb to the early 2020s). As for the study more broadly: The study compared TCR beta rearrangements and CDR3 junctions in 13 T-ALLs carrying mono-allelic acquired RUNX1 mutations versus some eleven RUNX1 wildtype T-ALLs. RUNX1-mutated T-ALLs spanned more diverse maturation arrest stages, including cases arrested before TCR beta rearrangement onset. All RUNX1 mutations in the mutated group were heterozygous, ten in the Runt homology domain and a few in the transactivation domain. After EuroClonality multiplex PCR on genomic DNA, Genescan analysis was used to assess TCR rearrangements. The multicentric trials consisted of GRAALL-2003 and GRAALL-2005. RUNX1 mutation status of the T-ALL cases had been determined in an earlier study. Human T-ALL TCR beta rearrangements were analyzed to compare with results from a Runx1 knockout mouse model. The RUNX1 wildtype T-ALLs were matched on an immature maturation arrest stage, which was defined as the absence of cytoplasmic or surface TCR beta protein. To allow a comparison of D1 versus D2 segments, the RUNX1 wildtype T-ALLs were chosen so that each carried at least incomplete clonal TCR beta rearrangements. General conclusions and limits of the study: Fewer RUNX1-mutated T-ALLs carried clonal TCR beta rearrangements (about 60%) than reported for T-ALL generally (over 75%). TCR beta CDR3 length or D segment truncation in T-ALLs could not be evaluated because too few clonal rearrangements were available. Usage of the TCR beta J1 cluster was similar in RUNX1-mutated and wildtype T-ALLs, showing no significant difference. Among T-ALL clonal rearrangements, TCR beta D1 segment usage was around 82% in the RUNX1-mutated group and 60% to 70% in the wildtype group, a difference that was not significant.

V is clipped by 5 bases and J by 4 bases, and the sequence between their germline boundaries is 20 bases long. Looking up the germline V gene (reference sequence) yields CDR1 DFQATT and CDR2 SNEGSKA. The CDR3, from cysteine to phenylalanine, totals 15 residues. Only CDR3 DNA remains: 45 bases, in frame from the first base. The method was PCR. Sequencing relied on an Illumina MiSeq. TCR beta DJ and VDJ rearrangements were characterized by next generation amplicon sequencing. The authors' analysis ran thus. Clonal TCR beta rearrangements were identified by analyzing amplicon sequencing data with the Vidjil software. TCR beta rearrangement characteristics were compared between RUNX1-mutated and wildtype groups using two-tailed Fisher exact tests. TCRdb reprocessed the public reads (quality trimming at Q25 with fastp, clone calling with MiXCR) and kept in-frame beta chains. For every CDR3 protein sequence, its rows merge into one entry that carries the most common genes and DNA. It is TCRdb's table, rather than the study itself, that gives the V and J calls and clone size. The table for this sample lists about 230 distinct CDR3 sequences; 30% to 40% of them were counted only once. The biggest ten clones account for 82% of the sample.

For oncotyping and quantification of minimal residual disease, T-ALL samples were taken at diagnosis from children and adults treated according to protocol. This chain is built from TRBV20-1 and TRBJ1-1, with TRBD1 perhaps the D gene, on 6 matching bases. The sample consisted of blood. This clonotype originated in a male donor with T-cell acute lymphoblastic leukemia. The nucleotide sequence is TGCAGTGCTGGGGGCAGGGGAAAGGTTCCCACTGAAGCTTTCTTT. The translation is CSAGGRGKVPTEAFF.